The 26 T cell receptor beta chains presented below share a single source sample, sequenced in a study of OX40 agonist ivuxolimab in advanced cancers. The assay was immunoSEQ multiplex PCR, and TCRdb's table has in-frame clones only and misses some. This sample has about 58,000 clones; 75% to 90% occur once, and the top ten carry over 3%. The sample consisted of CD4+ or CD8+ T cells sorted from blood, taken in a trial of the OX40 agonist ivuxolimab. The receptors originated from an adult with an advanced solid tumor such as melanoma, head and neck, liver or kidney cancer.

This clone appeared a few times. The chain uses TRBV6-5 and TRBJ2-7; 11 positions match TRBD2. Trimming removed 4 bases from V and 2 bases from J; junction bases left unmatched: 4. CDR1 is MNHEY and CDR2 is SVGAGI in the germline V gene. The CDR3 covers 15 residues. The CDR3 DNA is TGTGCCAGCAGTTTAGCGGGAGGGCCTCCCTACGAGCAGTACTTC. Encoded protein: CASSLAGGPPYEQYF.

V and J are TRBV7-3 and TRBJ2-1, with 11 bases fitting TRBD1. Germline loops: CDR1 SGHTA, CDR2 FQGTGA. J lost 7 bases, V lost 5 bases, and 10 bases had no gene match. CDR3 length equals 16 residues. The CDR3 nucleotides are TGTGCCAGCAGCGCCGAGGGACAGGGGGGCTGGAATGAGCAGTTCTTC. The encoded protein is CASSAEGQGGWNEQFF.

This chain uses TRBV7-8 with TRBJ1-1; no clear D. Germline V CDR1 and CDR2: SGHVS, FQNEAQ. This CDR3 is 13 amino acids long. V shed 1 base and J shed 6 bases, with 9 bases lying between them. The CDR3 DNA sequence: TGTGCCAGCAGCTTAGGTGGAGGATCTGAAGCTTTCTTT. Protein: CASSLGGGSEAFF. Drawing the rest from reference TRBV7-8 and TRBJ1-1, the complete variable domain is GAGVSQSPRYKVAKRGQDVALRCDPISGHVSLFWYQQALGQGPEFLTYFQNEAQLDKSGLPSDRFFAERPEGSVSTLKIQRTQQEDSAVYLCASSLGGGSEAFFGQGTRLTVV.

The rearrangement joins TRBV29-1 to TRBJ2-1; 11 bases fit TRBD2. V trimming: 3 bases; J trimming: 10 bases; junction bases outside the gene matches: 8. CDR3 length: 14 residues. The germline gives CDR1 SQVTM, CDR2 ANQGSEA. CDR3 in DNA: TGCAGCGTTGATTTCCTAGCGGGAGGTGTAGAGCAGTTCTTC. Translating gives CSVDFLAGGVEQFF.

The rearrangement links TRBV5-1 to TRBJ2-1; TRBD2 agrees at 12 bases. The CDR3 contains 17 residues. Germline CDR1 reads SGHRS; CDR2 reads YFSETQ. Germline trimming cut 1 base from V and 9 bases from J; bases unmatched to any gene: 11. CDR3 DNA sequence: TGCGCCAGCAGCTTGTGGAGGACTAGCGGGATAGGTGGTGAGCAGTTCTTC. It yields the protein CASSLWRTSGIGGEQFF.

The rearrangement links TRBV6-5 to TRBJ2-7, with TRBD1 matching over 9 bases. Per germline, CDR1 MNHEY and CDR2 SVGAGI. V dropped 7 bases and J dropped 4; count of bases not matched to a gene: 5. The CDR3 has 13 amino acids. This CDR3 is CASTKTGGYEQYF. The CDR3 bases are TGTGCCAGCACAAAGACAGGGGGATACGAGCAGTACTTC.

This clone was seen a single time. J is TRBJ2-7 and V is TRBV6-5; weak D call: TRBD2 (5 bases). This CDR3 has 11 residues. Germline CDR1 is MNHEY and CDR2 is SVGAGI. Trimming pared 8 bases from V and 6 bases from J, leaving 11 bases between. The DNA of the CDR3 is TGTGCCAGCGTGAGGGATAGCGAGCAGTACTTC. Its protein is CASVRDSEQYF.

The chain carries TRBV19 and TRBJ2-3, with 7 bases matching TRBD1. The germline CDR1 and CDR2 sequences are LNHDA and SQIVND (reference sequence). Trimming cost V 3 bases and J 0 bases; bases outside gene matches: 6. The CDR3 sequence is 16 residues long. Written as DNA, the CDR3 is TGTGCCAGTAGTATGGGACAGTTCGCTAGCACAGATACGCAGTATTTT. Its translation: CASSMGQFASTDTQYF.

The chain couples TRBV2 to TRBJ1-4; D gene uncertain. Per germline, CDR1 SNHLY and CDR2 FYNNEI. The CDR3 consists of 14 residues. V lost 6 bases and J 7 bases, leaving 15 bases between the germline ends. As DNA, the CDR3 is TGTGCCAGCAGGCCGGGCCAAACCATTGAAAAACTGTTTTTT. This sequence encodes CASRPGQTIEKLFF.

The rearrangement joins TRBV28 to TRBJ2-7; D call uncertain. The CDR3 loop spans 18 amino acids. CDR1 is MDHEN and CDR2 is SYDVKM in the germline V gene. The V end lost 5 bases, the J end lost 5 bases, and 28 bases lay between the germline ends. This CDR3 reads CASSTPTPAPLPDDEQYF. Written as DNA, the CDR3 is TGTGCCAGCAGTACCCCGACTCCCGCACCCCTCCCGGACGACGAGCAGTACTTC.

This chain uses TRBV6-6 with TRBJ1-2; the D gene is possibly TRBD1 (6 bases). There are 14 residues in the CDR3. The germline V gene encodes CDR1 MNHNY and CDR2 SVGAGI (reference sequence). V was shortened by 8 bases and J by 1 base, with 14 bases between the two germline ends. As DNA, the CDR3 is TGTGCCAGCGCCGGACAGCCCCTTAACTATGGCTACACCTTC. Residues: CASAGQPLNYGYTF.

The rearrangement joins TRBV11-2 to TRBJ2-1; TRBD2 aligns across 12 bases. V trimming: 4 bases; J trimming: 8 bases; junction bases outside the gene matches: 6. The CDR3 contains 15 residues. Germline values: CDR1 SGHAT, CDR2 FQNNGV. The CDR3 sequence is CASSSLAGGPYEQFF. In DNA form, the CDR3 reads TGTGCCAGCAGCTCTCTAGCGGGAGGGCCCTATGAGCAGTTCTTC.

This clone is a singleton in its sample. This chain links TRBV2 with TRBJ2-1; D remains ambiguous. V was pared by 8 bases and J by 3 bases, with 5 bases between. The germline CDR1 and CDR2 sequences are SNHLY and FYNNEI. CDR3 length equals 11 residues. The CDR3 here is CASRIYNEQFF. The CDR3 DNA sequence: TGTGCCAGCCGCATCTACAATGAGCAGTTCTTC.

The chain is built from TRBV15 and TRBJ1-2, with D perhaps TRBD1 (5 bases). The CDR3 covers 15 residues. The germline V gene encodes CDR1 LNHNV and CDR2 YYDKDF (reference sequence). The V gene lost 0 bases and the J gene lost 6 bases, with 14 bases spanning the gap. The CDR3 bases are TGTGCCACCAGCAGAGATTGGATGGCAGGGCATGGCTACACCTTC. Protein: CATSRDWMAGHGYTF.

The rearrangement joins TRBV10-2 to TRBJ1-6, with no clear D. This CDR3 region has 16 residues. Trimming left V 2 bases short and J 4 bases short, with 12 bases between. Germline V gives CDR1 WSHSY, CDR2 SAAADI. The CDR3 sequence: CASSEPREPYNSPLHF. The DNA of the CDR3 is TGCGCCAGCAGTGAGCCGCGCGAGCCTTATAATTCACCCCTCCACTTT.

J is TRBJ2-4 and V is TRBV18, with D possibly being TRBD2 (6 bases). Germline V gene data show CDR1 as KGHSH and CDR2 as LQKENI. V was trimmed by 8 bases and J by 6 bases, leaving 14 bases between them. This CDR3 has 13 residues. Written as DNA, the CDR3 is TGTGCCAGCGGTACCAGGGAGGTAAACATTCAGTACTTC. Amino acid sequence: CASGTREVNIQYF.

The chain joins TRBV5-4 to TRBJ2-1, with 10 bases identical to TRBD2. The CDR3 is 15 residues long. Germline-derived CDR1 and CDR2 are SGHNT and YYREEE (reference sequence). V lost 3 bases to trimming and J lost 8 bases; unmatched junction nucleotides: 8. In nucleotides, the CDR3 is TGTGCCAGCAGCTCACGGACTAGCGGAGATGATGAGCAGTTCTTC. This translates into CASSSRTSGDDEQFF.

This chain joins TRBV4-3 and TRBJ2-3; D gene ambiguous. Germline values: CDR1 LGHNA, CDR2 YSLEER. The CDR3 is made up of 13 amino acids. V lost 4 bases and J 4 bases, leaving 9 bases between the germline ends. CDR3 loop: CASSRVGADTQYF. CDR3 in DNA: TGCGCCAGCAGCCGGGTAGGCGCAGATACGCAGTATTTT.

In this sample, this clone turned up once. The rearrangement uses TRBV30 and TRBJ1-1; maybe TRBD1 (6 bases). CDR3 length equals 12 residues. Germline V lookup: CDR1 GTSNPN, CDR2 SVGIG (reference sequence). V lost 5 bases to trimming and J lost 5 bases, with 12 bases between them. The CDR3 coding sequence is TGTGCCTGGGGCAACAGGGCGACTGAAGCTTTCTTT. Its translation: CAWGNRATEAFF.

J is TRBJ2-7 and V is TRBV30, with 8 bases matching TRBD1. V dropped 7 bases and J dropped 1; count of bases not matched to a gene: 6. The V gene's germline CDR1 is GTSNPN and CDR2 SVGIG (reference sequence). The CDR3 loop spans 13 amino acids. CDR3 bases: TGTGCCTCCAAGGGACAGGCGTCCTACGAGCAGTACTTC. This sequence encodes CASKGQASYEQYF.

A remark on this clone: At one end the junction does not follow the germline gene, possibly because of a read error. This same CDR3 is encoded by further DNA sequences in the sample. The chain combines TRBV5-1 with TRBJ1-5, with 9 positions matching TRBD1. The germline gives CDR1 SGHRS, CDR2 YFSETQ. The CDR3 totals 14 residues. CDR3 in amino acids: CASSLGQGDQPQHF. CDR3 sequence (DNA): TGCGCCAGCAGCTTGGGACAGGGGGACCAGCCCCAACATTTT.

This clone is a singleton in its sample. The CDR3 spells CAWKGLEAYNEQFF. DNA of the CDR3: TGTGCCTGGAAGGGACTGGAGGCCTACAATGAGCAGTTCTTC. This chain uses TRBV30 with TRBJ2-1; possibly TRBD2 for D (6 bases). The germline V gene encodes CDR1 GTSNPN and CDR2 SVGIG (reference sequence). This CDR3 has 14 amino acids. V gave up 4 bases and J gave up 2 bases, with 12 bases separating them.

The chain combines TRBV7-2 with TRBJ2-3; TRBD2 might be the D (6 bases). The CDR3 has 17 residues. Trimming removed 2 bases from V and 0 bases from J, with 15 bases in between. Germline V gives CDR1 SGHTA, CDR2 FQGNSA. The CDR3 here is CASSLLGGSTSTDTQYF. The CDR3 DNA follows: TGTGCCAGCAGCTTACTGGGGGGATCTACTAGCACAGATACGCAGTATTTT.

This chain joins TRBV7-3 and TRBJ2-1; D unresolved. V shed 2 bases and J shed 10 bases, with 24 bases lying between them. Germline loops: CDR1 SGHTA, CDR2 FQGTGA. The CDR3 runs to 17 residues. The CDR3 DNA reads TGTGCCAGCAGCTTACTAACACAGAGTCTGGCCCCCATGGAGCAGTTCTTC. Protein sequence: CASSLLTQSLAPMEQFF. The full variable domain, in which reference TRBV7-3 and TRBJ2-1 provide the parts outside the CDR3, is GAGVSQTPSNKVTEKGKYVELRCDPISGHTALYWYRQSLGQGPEFLIYFQGTGAADDSGLPNDRFFAVRPEGSVSTLKIQRTERGDSAVYLCASSLLTQSLAPMEQFFGPGTRLTVL.

This CDR3 is CASSLAVEQFF. CDR3 in DNA: TGCGCCAGCAGCTTGGCTGTTGAGCAGTTCTTC. The gene calls are TRBV5-1 and TRBJ2-1; D unclear. There are 11 residues in the CDR3. Germline CDR1 and CDR2: SGHRS and YFSETQ. V was shortened by 0 bases and J by 9 bases, with 4 bases between the two germline ends.

This rearrangement joins TRBV29-1 to TRBJ2-1, with D perhaps TRBD1 (5 bases). Looked up from germline, CDR1 is SQVTM and CDR2 is ANQGSEA. V shed 4 bases and J shed 0 bases, with 10 bases lying between them. The CDR3 runs to 14 residues. The CDR3 nucleotides are TGCAGCGTTGGGGGCGGAAGCTCCTACAATGAGCAGTTCTTC. Residues: CSVGGGSSYNEQFF.